This T cell receptor beta chain was identified during a study of blood T cell repertoires in COVID-19. For the study at large: Acute-phase and convalescent COVID-19 samples originated in the United States, Italy and Spain. T cells, B-cell-depleted T cells, or PBMCs provided the cDNA or gDNA that served as material.

CDR1 SGHKS and CDR2 YYEKEE come from the germline V gene (reference sequence). V was pared by 0 bases and J by 5 bases, with 15 bases between. This CDR3 has 15 residues. Per the study methods: Estimates of nucleated cell counts were drawn from the amplification of reference gene primers. TCRdb's copy holds only in-frame clones and misses some; the assay was immunoSEQ multiplex PCR. The D gene and trimming were derived from the DNA, and the V and J assignments and clone size from that table. Of 160,000 or so clones listed, about 80% were seen once; the top ten hold 0.5% to 0.65%. Material for sequencing was peripheral blood. This receptor was obtained from a man in his sixties with acute or convalescent COVID-19. The chain combines TRBV5-5 with TRBJ2-7; D is unclear. The CDR3 DNA is TGTGCCAGCAGCTTGGCGGTGGGCCTTCTCCACGAGCAGTACTTC. It is translated as CASSLAVGLLHEQYF.